One sample yielded the 6 T cell receptor beta chains listed below, sequenced in a study of OX40 agonist ivuxolimab in advanced cancers. Repertoires were generated with immunoSEQ multiplex PCR, while TCRdb's copy carries only in-frame clones and drops some. The table records roughly 75,000 clones, roughly 84% of them present only once. Sequences were derived from CD4+ or CD8+ T cells sorted from blood, sampled in a trial of the OX40 agonist ivuxolimab. The receptors come from an adult with an advanced solid tumor such as melanoma, head and neck, liver or kidney cancer.

The chain couples TRBV4-3 to TRBJ1-2, with a weak D call TRBD1 (6 bases). The CDR3 spans 15 residues. Trimming pared 3 bases from V and 4 bases from J, leaving 15 bases between. Germline-derived CDR1 and CDR2 are LGHNA and YSLEER. CDR3 bases: TGCGCCAGCAGCCAGGACGAGGGGGGGTTCTATGGCTACACCTTC. Translating gives CASSQDEGGFYGYTF.

This clone was counted between two and nine times. This chain joins TRBV7-9 and TRBJ2-5; D unclear. CDR3 length: 12 amino acids. V lost 0 bases and J lost 5, with 4 bases in between. CDR1 is SEHNR and CDR2 is FQNEAQ in the germline V gene (reference sequence). CDR3 loop: CASSLAVETQYF. CDR3 coding DNA: TGTGCCAGCAGCTTAGCCGTGGAGACCCAGTACTTC.

The V gene is TRBV18, the J gene TRBJ1-5, with TRBD1 matching 9 bases. Germline V gene data show CDR1 as KGHSH and CDR2 as LQKENI. This CDR3 is 15 amino acids long. Trimming cost V 6 bases and J 5 bases; bases outside gene matches: 8. DNA for the CDR3: TGTGCCAGCTCCCGAGGACAGGGGTTTGATCAGCCCCAGCATTTT. Translation gives CASSRGQGFDQPQHF.

J is TRBJ1-4 and V is TRBV5-6; D call uncertain. CDR3 length: 13 residues. Germline lookup yields CDR1 SGHDT and CDR2 YYEEEE. V was trimmed by 0 bases and J by 3 bases, leaving 3 bases between them. The CDR3 sequence is CASSLAANEKLFF. The CDR3, as DNA: TGTGCCAGCAGCTTGGCTGCTAATGAAAAACTGTTTTTT.

This chain uses TRBV7-7 with TRBJ2-5; D uncertain. The CDR3 consists of 14 residues. The germline V and J ends were trimmed by 1 base and 3 bases, with 9 bases remaining between them. Germline-derived CDR1 and CDR2 are SSHAT and FNYEAQ (reference sequence). The CDR3 DNA reads as TGTGCCAGCAGCTTAGGCAGATTAGAAGAGACCCAGTACTTC. It is translated as CASSLGRLEETQYF.

Turning to this clone: The identical CDR3 is also encoded by other nucleotide sequences in the sample. V is TRBV19 and J is TRBJ2-4; 7 bases are a match to TRBD1. CDR3 length equals 15 residues. Germline CDR1 and CDR2: LNHDA and SQIVND (reference sequence). J lost 0 bases, V lost 6 bases, and 5 bases had no gene match. As DNA, the CDR3 is TGTGCCAGTAGGGGGACAGATCTAGCCAAAAACATTCAGTACTTC. The encoded protein is CASRGTDLAKNIQYF.